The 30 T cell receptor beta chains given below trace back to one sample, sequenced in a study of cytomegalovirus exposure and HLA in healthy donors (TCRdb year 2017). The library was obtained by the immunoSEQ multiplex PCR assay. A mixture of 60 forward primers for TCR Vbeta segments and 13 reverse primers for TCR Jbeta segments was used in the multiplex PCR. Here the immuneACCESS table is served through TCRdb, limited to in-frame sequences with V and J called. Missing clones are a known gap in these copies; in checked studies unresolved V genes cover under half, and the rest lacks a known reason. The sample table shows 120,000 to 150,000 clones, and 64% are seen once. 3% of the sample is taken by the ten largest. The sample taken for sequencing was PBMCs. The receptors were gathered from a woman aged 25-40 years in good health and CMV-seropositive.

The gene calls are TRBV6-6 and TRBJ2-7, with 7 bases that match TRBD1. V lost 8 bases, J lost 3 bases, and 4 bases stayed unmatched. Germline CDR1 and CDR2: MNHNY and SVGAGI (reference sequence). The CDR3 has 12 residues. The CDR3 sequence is CASSTGSYEQYF. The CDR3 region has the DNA TGTGCCAGCTCGACAGGGAGCTACGAGCAGTACTTC.

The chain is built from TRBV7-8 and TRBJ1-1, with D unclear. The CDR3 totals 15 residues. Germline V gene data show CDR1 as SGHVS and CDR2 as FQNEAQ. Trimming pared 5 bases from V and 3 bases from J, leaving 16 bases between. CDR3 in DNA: TGTGCCAGCAGCCCAACCTTGGGTGAGGACACTGAAGCTTTCTTT. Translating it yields CASSPTLGEDTEAFF.

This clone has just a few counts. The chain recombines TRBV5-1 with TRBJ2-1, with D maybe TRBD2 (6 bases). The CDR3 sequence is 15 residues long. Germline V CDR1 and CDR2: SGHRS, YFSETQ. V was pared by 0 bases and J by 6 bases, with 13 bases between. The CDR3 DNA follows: TGCGCCAGCAGCTTGGGGGGCGGGCGGGGCAATGAGCAGTTCTTC. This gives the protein CASSLGGGRGNEQFF.

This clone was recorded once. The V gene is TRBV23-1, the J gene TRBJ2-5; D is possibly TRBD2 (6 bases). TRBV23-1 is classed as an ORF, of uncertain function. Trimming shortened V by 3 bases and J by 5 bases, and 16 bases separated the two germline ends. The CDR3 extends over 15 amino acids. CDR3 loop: CASSHQGLAGETQYF. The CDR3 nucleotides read TGCGCCAGCAGTCACCAGGGACTTGCCGGGGAGACCCAGTACTTC.

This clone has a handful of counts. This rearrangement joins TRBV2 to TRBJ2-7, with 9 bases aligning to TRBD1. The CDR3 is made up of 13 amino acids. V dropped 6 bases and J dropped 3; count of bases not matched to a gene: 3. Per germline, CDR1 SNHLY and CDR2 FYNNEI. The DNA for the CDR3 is TGTGCCAGCAGAAGGGGACAGGGCTACGAGCAGTACTTC. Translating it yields CASRRGQGYEQYF.

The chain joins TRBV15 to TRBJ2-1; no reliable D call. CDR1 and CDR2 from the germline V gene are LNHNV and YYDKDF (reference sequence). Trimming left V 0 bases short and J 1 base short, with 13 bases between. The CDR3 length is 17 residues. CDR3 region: CATSRDRGEASYNEQFF. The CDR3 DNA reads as TGTGCCACCAGCAGAGATCGTGGAGAGGCTTCCTACAATGAGCAGTTCTTC.

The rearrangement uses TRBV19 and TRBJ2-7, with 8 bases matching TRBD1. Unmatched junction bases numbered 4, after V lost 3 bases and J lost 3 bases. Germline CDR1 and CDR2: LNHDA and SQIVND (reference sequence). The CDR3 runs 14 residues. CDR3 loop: CASSIRGQGYEQYF. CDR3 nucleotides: TGTGCCAGTAGTATCCGCGGACAGGGCTACGAGCAGTACTTC.

This CDR3 is CASSFTPTARAEAFF. The CDR3 bases are TGTGCCAGCAGCTTTACTCCGACAGCTAGGGCTGAAGCTTTCTTT. The chain employs TRBV5-6 and TRBJ1-1, with TRBD1 as a possible D gene (5 bases). Trimming took 2 bases from V and 6 from J, leaving 17 bases between them. This CDR3 spans 15 amino acids. From germline, CDR1 is SGHDT and CDR2 YYEEEE.

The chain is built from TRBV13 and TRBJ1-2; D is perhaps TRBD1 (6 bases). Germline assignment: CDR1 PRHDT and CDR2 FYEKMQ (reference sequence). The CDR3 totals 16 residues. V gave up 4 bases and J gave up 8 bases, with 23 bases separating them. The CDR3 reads CASSSTQGARGWGYTF. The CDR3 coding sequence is TGTGCCAGCAGCTCAACACAGGGTGCGCGCGGTTGGGGCTACACCTTC.

The CDR3, as DNA: TGTGCCAGTAGTATGGGCCCAACAGCGGTCTACGAGCAGTACTTC. Amino acid sequence: CASSMGPTAVYEQYF. V is TRBV19 and J is TRBJ2-7, with D possibly being TRBD2 (5 bases). Between the trimmed V and J ends, which lost 3 bases and 3 bases, there was a span of 15 bases. Germline V lookup: CDR1 LNHDA, CDR2 SQIVND (reference sequence). The CDR3 totals 15 residues.

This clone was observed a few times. The CDR3 loop is CASSPGGNQPQHF. The CDR3 DNA reads TGTGCCAGCAGTCCGGGGGGAAATCAGCCCCAGCATTTT. The chain carries TRBV27 and TRBJ1-5, with a weak D call TRBD1 (5 bases). CDR3 length: 13 residues. Germline assignment: CDR1 MNHEY and CDR2 SMNVEV (reference sequence). V gave up 5 bases and J gave up 4 bases, with 9 bases separating them.

CDR3 DNA: TGTGCCAGCAGCTTGGTCGGCGCGGGAGGGCCTTTGAATGAGCAGTTCTTC. Translated: CASSLVGAGGPLNEQFF. This sequence joins TRBV5-4 and TRBJ2-1, with 9 positions matching TRBD2. Germline CDR1 SGHNT, CDR2 YYREEE (reference sequence). The CDR3 length is 17 residues. The trim removed 0 bases at V and 7 bases at J, leaving 11 bases unmatched.

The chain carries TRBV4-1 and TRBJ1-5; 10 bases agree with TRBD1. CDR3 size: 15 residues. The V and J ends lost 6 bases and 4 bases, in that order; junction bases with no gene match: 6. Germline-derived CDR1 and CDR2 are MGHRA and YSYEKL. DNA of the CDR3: TGCGCCAGCAGGCAGACAGGGGGCCTAAATCAGCCCCAGCATTTT. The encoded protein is CASRQTGGLNQPQHF.

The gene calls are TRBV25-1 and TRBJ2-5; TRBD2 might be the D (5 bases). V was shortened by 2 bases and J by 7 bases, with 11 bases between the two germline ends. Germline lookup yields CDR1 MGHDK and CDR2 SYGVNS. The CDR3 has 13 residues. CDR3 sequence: CASSEMEAATQYF. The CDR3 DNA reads TGTGCCAGCAGTGAAATGGAAGCGGCGACCCAGTACTTC.

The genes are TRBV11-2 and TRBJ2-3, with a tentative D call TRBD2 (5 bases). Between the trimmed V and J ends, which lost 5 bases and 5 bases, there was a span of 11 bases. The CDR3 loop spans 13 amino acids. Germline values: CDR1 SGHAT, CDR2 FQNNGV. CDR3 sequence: CASSAEAVDTQYF. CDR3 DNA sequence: TGTGCCAGCAGCGCTGAAGCGGTAGATACGCAGTATTTT.

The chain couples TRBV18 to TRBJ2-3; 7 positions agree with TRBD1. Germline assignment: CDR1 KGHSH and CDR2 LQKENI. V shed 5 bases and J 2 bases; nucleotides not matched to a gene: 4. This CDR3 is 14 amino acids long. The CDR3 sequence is CASSSGQFTDTQYF. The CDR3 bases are TGTGCCAGCTCATCGGGACAGTTCACAGATACGCAGTATTTT. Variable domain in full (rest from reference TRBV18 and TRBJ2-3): NAGVMQNPRHLVRRRGQEARLRCSPMKGHSHVYWYRQLPEEGLKFMVYLQKENIIDESGMPKERFSAEFPKEGPSILRIQQVVRGDSAAYFCASSSGQFTDTQYFGPGTRLTVL.

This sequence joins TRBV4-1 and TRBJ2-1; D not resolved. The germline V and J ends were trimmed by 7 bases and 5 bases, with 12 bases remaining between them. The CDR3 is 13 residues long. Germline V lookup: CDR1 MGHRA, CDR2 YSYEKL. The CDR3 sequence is CASTPRGNNEQFF. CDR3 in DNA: TGCGCCAGCACCCCTCGCGGAAACAATGAGCAGTTCTTC.

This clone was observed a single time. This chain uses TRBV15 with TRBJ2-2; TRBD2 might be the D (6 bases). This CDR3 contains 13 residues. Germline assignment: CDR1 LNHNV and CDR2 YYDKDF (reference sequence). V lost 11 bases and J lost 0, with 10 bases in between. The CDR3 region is CAVRGPNTGELFF. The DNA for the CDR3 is TGTGCCGTGCGGGGACCGAACACCGGGGAGCTGTTTTTT.

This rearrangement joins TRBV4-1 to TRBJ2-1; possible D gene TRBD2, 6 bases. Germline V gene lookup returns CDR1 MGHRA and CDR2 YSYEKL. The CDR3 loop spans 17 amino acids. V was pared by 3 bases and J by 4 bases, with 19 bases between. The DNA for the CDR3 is TGCGCCAGCAGCCACCTGGCGACTAGGAGGGCTTACAATGAGCAGTTCTTC. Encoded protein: CASSHLATRRAYNEQFF.

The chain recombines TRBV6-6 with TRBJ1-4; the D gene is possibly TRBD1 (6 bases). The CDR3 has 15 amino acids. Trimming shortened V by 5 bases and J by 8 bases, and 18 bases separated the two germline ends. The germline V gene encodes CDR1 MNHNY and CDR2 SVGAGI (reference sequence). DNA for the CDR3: TGTGCCAGCAGTCGGTCCCAGGGGATCGGAGAAAAACTGTTTTTT. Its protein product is CASSRSQGIGEKLFF.

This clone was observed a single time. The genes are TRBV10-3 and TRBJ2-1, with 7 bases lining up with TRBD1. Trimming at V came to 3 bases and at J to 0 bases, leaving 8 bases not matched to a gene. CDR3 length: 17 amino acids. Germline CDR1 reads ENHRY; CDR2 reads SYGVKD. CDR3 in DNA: TGTGCCATCAGTGATCTACCACAGGGGAGCTCCTACAATGAGCAGTTCTTC. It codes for CAISDLPQGSSYNEQFF.

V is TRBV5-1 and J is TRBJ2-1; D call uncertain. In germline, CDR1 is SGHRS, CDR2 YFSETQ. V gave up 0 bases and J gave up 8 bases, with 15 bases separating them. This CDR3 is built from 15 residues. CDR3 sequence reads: CASSLVRVANDEQFF. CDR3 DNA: TGCGCCAGCAGCTTGGTCCGAGTTGCCAATGATGAGCAGTTCTTC.

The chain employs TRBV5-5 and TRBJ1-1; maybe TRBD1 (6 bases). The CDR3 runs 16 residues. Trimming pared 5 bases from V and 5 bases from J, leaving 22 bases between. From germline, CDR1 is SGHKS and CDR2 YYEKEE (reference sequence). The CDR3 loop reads CASSLLEQGWDTEAFF. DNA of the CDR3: TGTGCCAGCAGTTTACTGGAACAGGGTTGGGATACTGAAGCTTTCTTT.

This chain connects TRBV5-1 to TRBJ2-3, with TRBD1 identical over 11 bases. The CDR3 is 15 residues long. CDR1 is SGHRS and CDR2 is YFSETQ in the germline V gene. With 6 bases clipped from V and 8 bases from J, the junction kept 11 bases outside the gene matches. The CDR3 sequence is CASTLGTGGDSTQYF. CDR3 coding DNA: TGCGCCAGCACCCTAGGGACAGGGGGAGACAGTACGCAGTATTTT. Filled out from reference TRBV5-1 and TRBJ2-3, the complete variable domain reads KAGVTQTPRYLIKTRGQQVTLSCSPISGHRSVSWYQQTPGQGLQFLFEYFSETQRNKGNFPGRFSGRQFSNSRSEMNVSTLELGDSALYLCASTLGTGGDSTQYFGPGTRLTVL.

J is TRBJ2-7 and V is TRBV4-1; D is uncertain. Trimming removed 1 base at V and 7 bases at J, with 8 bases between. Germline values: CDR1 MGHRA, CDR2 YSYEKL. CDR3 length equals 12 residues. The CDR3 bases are TGCGCCAGCAGCCAAGGCCCGCGAGAGCAGTACTTC. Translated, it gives CASSQGPREQYF.

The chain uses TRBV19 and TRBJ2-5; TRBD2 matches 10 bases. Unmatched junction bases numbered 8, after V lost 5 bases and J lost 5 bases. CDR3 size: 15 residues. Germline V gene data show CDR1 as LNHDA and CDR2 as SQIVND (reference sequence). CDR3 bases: TGTGCCAGTAGTCGTAGCGGGGGGCTATTTGAGACCCAGTACTTC. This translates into CASSRSGGLFETQYF.

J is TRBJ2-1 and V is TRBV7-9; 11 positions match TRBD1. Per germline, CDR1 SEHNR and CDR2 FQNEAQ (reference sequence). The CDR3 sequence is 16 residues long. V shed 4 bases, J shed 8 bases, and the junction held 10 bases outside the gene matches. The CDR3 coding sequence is TGTGCCAGCAGCTCGCCACGGGACAGGGGGAGCCATGAGCAGTTCTTC. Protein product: CASSSPRDRGSHEQFF.

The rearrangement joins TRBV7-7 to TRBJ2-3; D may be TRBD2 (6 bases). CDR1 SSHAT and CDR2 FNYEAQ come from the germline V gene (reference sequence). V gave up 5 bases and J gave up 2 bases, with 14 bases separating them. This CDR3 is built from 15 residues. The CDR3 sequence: CASSPGGGNTDTQYF. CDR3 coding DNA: TGTGCCAGCAGCCCCGGCGGCGGGAACACAGATACGCAGTATTTT. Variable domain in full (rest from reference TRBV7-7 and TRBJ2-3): GAGVSQSPRYKVTKRGQDVTLRCDPISSHATLYWYQQALGQGPEFLTYFNYEAQPDKSGLPSDRFSAERPEGSISTLTIQRTEQRDSAMYRCASSPGGGNTDTQYFGPGTRLTVL.

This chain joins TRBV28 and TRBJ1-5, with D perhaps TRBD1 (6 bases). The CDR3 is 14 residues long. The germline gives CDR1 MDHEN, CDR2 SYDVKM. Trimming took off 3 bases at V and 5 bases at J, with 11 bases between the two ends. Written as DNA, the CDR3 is TGTGCCAGCAGTTTGTCAGGGGCAGATCAGCCCCAGCATTTT. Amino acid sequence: CASSLSGADQPQHF.

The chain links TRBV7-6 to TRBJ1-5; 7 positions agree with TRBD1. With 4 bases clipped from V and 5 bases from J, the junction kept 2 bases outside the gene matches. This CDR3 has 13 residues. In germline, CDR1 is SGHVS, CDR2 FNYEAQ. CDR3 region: CASSYQGDQPQHF. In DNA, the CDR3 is TGTGCCAGCAGCTACCAGGGGGATCAGCCCCAGCATTTT.